What follows describes a single TCR beta chain. CDR3 length equals 12 residues. Germline V lookup: CDR1 MDHEN, CDR2 SYDVKM. Trimming shortened V by 2 bases and J by 4 bases, and 4 bases separated the two germline ends. Original processing methods: Nucleated cell counts were estimated from reference gene primer amplification. TCRdb keeps only in-frame clones here, not all; method: immunoSEQ multiplex PCR. V, J and clone size are taken as reported in that table, and D and trimming were inferred from the DNA itself. Seen here are about 43,000 clones, approximately 86% observed once, and the top ten hold around 10%. This entry comes from a study of blood T cell repertoires in COVID-19. Overall study: Sites in the United States, Italy and Spain provided acute and convalescent COVID-19 samples. PBMCs, B-cell-depleted T cells, or T cells were the source of the cDNA or gDNA that made up the material.

The receptor comes from a woman of 80 years or more with active COVID-19. The V and J genes are TRBV28 and TRBJ2-3; D is uncertain. Sequencing input: peripheral blood. The CDR3 nucleotides are TGTGCCAGCAGTTTAGTCGCAGATACGCAGTATTTT. Encoded protein: CASSLVADTQYF.